This is a list of T cell receptor beta chains from one sample in a study of shared clonotypes between healthy human individuals. The data were produced by immunoSEQ multiplex PCR, yet TCRdb's version contains in-frame clones alone and is incomplete. Here the sample spans 1,500,000 or so clones, around 98.5% being singletons. The sequencing input was naive CD4+ T cells sorted from blood. These receptors were obtained from a man aged 25-45 years in good health. CDR3s include the opening cysteine and the closing phenylalanine or tryptophan. A D gene is named only where the DNA matches it firmly. Some rows mark clone size as missing; the rest say once, few, many or name a class of expanded clone.

clone size: -; D gene: TRBD1; V gene: TRBV10-3; J gene: TRBJ2-7; CDR3 protein: CAISSDRSGEQYF; CDR3 DNA: TGTGCCATCAGTTCGGACAGGTCAGGGGAGCAGTACTTC
clone size: -; D gene: -; V gene: TRBV6-5; J gene: TRBJ2-2; CDR3 protein: CASSSPFTGELFF; CDR3 DNA: TGTGCCAGCAGTTCCCCTTTCACCGGGGAGCTGTTTTTT
clone size: -; D gene: -; V gene: TRBV9; J gene: TRBJ1-2; CDR3 protein: CASSQDRLRDGYTF; CDR3 DNA: TGTGCCAGCAGCCAAGACCGTCTAAGGGATGGCTACACCTTC
clone size: -; D gene: TRBD1; V gene: TRBV4-3; J gene: TRBJ1-2; CDR3 protein: CASSQTGTENYGYTF; CDR3 DNA: TGCGCCAGCAGCCAAACCGGGACAGAGAACTATGGCTACACCTTC
clone size: -; D gene: -; V gene: TRBV28; J gene: TRBJ1-1; CDR3 protein: CASRGAGAPIEAFF; CDR3 DNA: TGTGCCAGCAGGGGGGCGGGCGCACCAATTGAAGCTTTCTTT
clone size: -; D gene: -; V gene: TRBV19; J gene: TRBJ2-3; CDR3 protein: CASSTTVSTDTQYF; CDR3 DNA: TGTGCCAGTAGTACCACAGTTAGCACAGATACGCAGTATTTT
clone size: -; D gene: TRBD1; V gene: TRBV25-1; J gene: TRBJ1-2; CDR3 protein: CASSLSGQANGYTF; CDR3 DNA: TGTGCCAGCAGTCTTTCAGGACAGGCCAATGGCTACACCTTC
clone size: -; D gene: -; V gene: TRBV21-1; J gene: TRBJ2-6; CDR3 protein: CASSKAPRQGGNSGANVLTF; CDR3 DNA: TGTGCCAGCAGCAAAGCCCCCCGACAGGGTGGGAACTCTGGGGCCAACGTCCTGACTTTC
clone size: -; D gene: -; V gene: TRBV5-1; J gene: TRBJ1-5; CDR3 protein: CASVPQPQHF; CDR3 DNA: TGCGCCAGTGTCCCTCAGCCCCAGCATTTT
clone size: -; D gene: TRBD1; V gene: TRBV2; J gene: TRBJ2-5; CDR3 protein: CASSERQGLQETQYF; CDR3 DNA: TGTGCCAGCAGTGAAAGACAGGGGCTACAAGAGACCCAGTACTTC
clone size: -; D gene: -; V gene: TRBV10-3; J gene: TRBJ1-2; CDR3 protein: CAIRDTAALSGYTF; CDR3 DNA: TGTGCCATCAGAGATACGGCTGCCTTATCTGGCTACACCTTC
clone size: -; D gene: -; V gene: TRBV27; J gene: TRBJ1-2; CDR3 protein: CASSFFGGGYTF; CDR3 DNA: TGTGCCAGCAGTTTCTTCGGGGGAGGCTACACCTTC
clone size: -; D gene: -; V gene: TRBV19; J gene: TRBJ1-5; CDR3 protein: CASRKGGSNQPQHF; CDR3 DNA: TGTGCCAGTAGAAAAGGGGGTAGCAATCAGCCCCAGCATTTT
clone size: -; D gene: -; V gene: TRBV6-1; J gene: TRBJ2-1; CDR3 protein: CASSPNTDNEQFF; CDR3 DNA: TGTGCCAGCAGTCCCAACACAGACAATGAGCAGTTCTTC
clone size: -; D gene: -; V gene: TRBV20-1; J gene: TRBJ1-2; CDR3 protein: CSASAGNGYTF; CDR3 DNA: TGCAGTGCTAGCGCGGGGAACGGCTACACCTTC
clone size: once; D gene: -; V gene: TRBV10-1; J gene: TRBJ2-2; CDR3 protein: CASSESSGELFF; CDR3 DNA: TGCGCCAGCAGTGAGTCTTCCGGGGAGCTGTTTTTT
clone size: -; D gene: -; V gene: TRBV11-3; J gene: TRBJ2-3; CDR3 protein: CASSARPTDTQYF; CDR3 DNA: TGTGCCAGCAGCGCTCGACCTACAGATACGCAGTATTTT
clone size: -; D gene: -; V gene: TRBV28; J gene: TRBJ1-1; CDR3 protein: CASNQEGHKEAFF; CDR3 DNA: TGTGCCAGCAACCAGGAGGGTCATAAGGAAGCTTTCTTT
clone size: once; D gene: TRBD1; V gene: TRBV2; J gene: TRBJ2-2; CDR3 protein: CASSEYDRGLFF; CDR3 DNA: TGTGCCAGCAGTGAATACGACAGGGGCCTGTTTTTT
clone size: -; D gene: -; V gene: TRBV7-8; J gene: TRBJ2-7; CDR3 protein: CASRTGIEQYF; CDR3 DNA: TGTGCCAGCCGTACAGGGATCGAGCAGTACTTC
clone size: -; D gene: -; V gene: TRBV27; J gene: TRBJ1-1; CDR3 protein: CASSSKQGTEAFF; CDR3 DNA: TGTGCCAGCAGTTCAAAACAGGGCACTGAAGCTTTCTTT
clone size: once; D gene: -; V gene: TRBV15; J gene: TRBJ1-1; CDR3 protein: CATSRGILGYTEAFF; CDR3 DNA: TGTGCCACCAGCAGAGGCATCCTGGGATACACTGAAGCTTTCTTT
clone size: -; D gene: -; V gene: TRBV5-1; J gene: TRBJ2-5; CDR3 protein: CASSWGVRPETQYF; CDR3 DNA: TGCGCCAGCAGCTGGGGAGTCCGTCCAGAGACCCAGTACTTC
clone size: -; D gene: TRBD2; V gene: TRBV28; J gene: TRBJ2-7; CDR3 protein: CASRTSKAYAGLAGTYEQYF; CDR3 DNA: TGTGCCAGCCGAACGTCAAAAGCCTACGCAGGACTAGCGGGGACCTACGAGCAGTACTTC
clone size: -; D gene: -; V gene: TRBV2; J gene: TRBJ1-4; CDR3 protein: CASSRTDNSEKLFF; CDR3 DNA: TGTGCCAGCAGCCGGACAGACAACAGCGAAAAACTGTTTTTT
clone size: -; D gene: -; V gene: TRBV11-2; J gene: TRBJ1-1; CDR3 protein: CASTAGPYTEAFF; CDR3 DNA: TGTGCCAGCACCGCAGGACCGTACACTGAAGCTTTCTTT
clone size: -; D gene: -; V gene: TRBV5-1; J gene: TRBJ2-3; CDR3 protein: CASSLGPGSTDTQYF; CDR3 DNA: TGCGCCAGCAGCTTGGGGCCGGGATCCACAGATACGCAGTATTTT
clone size: -; D gene: -; V gene: TRBV2; J gene: TRBJ1-2; CDR3 protein: CASSVGRGYTF; CDR3 DNA: TGTGCCAGCAGTGTCGGCCGGGGCTACACCTTC
clone size: -; D gene: -; V gene: TRBV7-9; J gene: TRBJ2-1; CDR3 protein: CASSLGGGEQFF; CDR3 DNA: TGTGCCAGCAGCTTAGGAGGGGGTGAGCAGTTCTTC
clone size: -; D gene: TRBD1; V gene: TRBV27; J gene: TRBJ2-7; CDR3 protein: CASSNGQEIYEQYF; CDR3 DNA: TGTGCCAGCAGTAACGGACAGGAAATTTACGAGCAGTACTTC
clone size: -; D gene: -; V gene: TRBV23-1; J gene: TRBJ2-7; CDR3 protein: CASSHRPARGFSYEQYF; CDR3 DNA: TGCGCCAGCAGTCATCGGCCGGCACGGGGCTTCTCCTACGAGCAGTACTTC
clone size: -; D gene: -; V gene: TRBV11-2; J gene: TRBJ2-7; CDR3 protein: CASRGLTDRSEQYF; CDR3 DNA: TGTGCCAGCCGGGGGCTCACGGACAGGAGCGAGCAGTACTTC
clone size: -; D gene: TRBD1; V gene: TRBV5-4; J gene: TRBJ2-7; CDR3 protein: CASSNRGSYEQYF; CDR3 DNA: TGTGCCAGCAGCAACAGGGGTTCCTACGAGCAGTACTTC
clone size: -; D gene: TRBD2; V gene: TRBV6-4; J gene: TRBJ2-2; CDR3 protein: CASSQGTSGIANTGELFF; CDR3 DNA: TGTGCCAGCAGTCAAGGGACTAGCGGGATAGCGAACACCGGGGAGCTGTTTTTT
clone size: -; D gene: TRBD2; V gene: TRBV2; J gene: TRBJ2-7; CDR3 protein: CASGEGRTYEQYF; CDR3 DNA: TGTGCCAGCGGGGAGGGCCGAACGTACGAGCAGTACTTC
clone size: -; D gene: TRBD1; V gene: TRBV28; J gene: TRBJ1-4; CDR3 protein: CASSFGWDRGRTNEKLFF; CDR3 DNA: TGTGCCAGCAGTTTCGGGTGGGACAGGGGGCGAACTAATGAAAAACTGTTTTTT
clone size: -; D gene: TRBD2; V gene: TRBV9; J gene: TRBJ2-7; CDR3 protein: CASSATSGTRDEQYF; CDR3 DNA: TGTGCCAGCAGCGCGACTAGCGGGACACGGGACGAGCAGTACTTC
clone size: -; D gene: -; V gene: TRBV18; J gene: TRBJ2-1; CDR3 protein: CASSPALPGSYNEQFF; CDR3 DNA: TGTGCCAGCTCACCGGCTCTTCCTGGGTCCTACAATGAGCAGTTCTTC
clone size: -; D gene: -; V gene: TRBV11-2; J gene: TRBJ1-5; CDR3 protein: CASSLGRDGQPQHF; CDR3 DNA: TGTGCCAGCAGCTTAGGCAGGGACGGACAGCCCCAGCATTTT
clone size: -; D gene: -; V gene: TRBV5-4; J gene: TRBJ2-5; CDR3 protein: CASSLGNSQETQYF; CDR3 DNA: TGTGCCAGCAGCTTGGGCAACAGCCAAGAGACCCAGTACTTC
clone size: -; D gene: -; V gene: TRBV6-5; J gene: TRBJ2-5; CDR3 protein: CASSSRPGETQYF; CDR3 DNA: TGTGCCAGCAGTTCCCGTCCAGGAGAGACCCAGTACTTC